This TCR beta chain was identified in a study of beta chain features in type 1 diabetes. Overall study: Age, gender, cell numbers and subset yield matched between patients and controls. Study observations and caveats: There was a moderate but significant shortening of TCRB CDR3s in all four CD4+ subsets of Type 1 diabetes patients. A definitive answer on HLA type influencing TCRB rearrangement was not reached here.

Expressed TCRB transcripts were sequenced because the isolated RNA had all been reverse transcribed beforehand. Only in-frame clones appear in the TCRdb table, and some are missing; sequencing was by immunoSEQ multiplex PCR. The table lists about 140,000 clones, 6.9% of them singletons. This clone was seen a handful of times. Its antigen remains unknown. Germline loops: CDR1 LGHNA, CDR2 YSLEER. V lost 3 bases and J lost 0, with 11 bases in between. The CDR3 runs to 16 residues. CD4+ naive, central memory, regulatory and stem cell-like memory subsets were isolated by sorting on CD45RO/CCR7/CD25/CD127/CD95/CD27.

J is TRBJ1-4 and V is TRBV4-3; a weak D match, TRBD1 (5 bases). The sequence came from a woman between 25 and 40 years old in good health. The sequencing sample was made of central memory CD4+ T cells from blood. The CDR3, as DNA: TGCGCCAGCAGCCAGGGGTCAGGGACAACTAATGAAAAACTGTTTTTT. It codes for CASSQGSGTTNEKLFF.